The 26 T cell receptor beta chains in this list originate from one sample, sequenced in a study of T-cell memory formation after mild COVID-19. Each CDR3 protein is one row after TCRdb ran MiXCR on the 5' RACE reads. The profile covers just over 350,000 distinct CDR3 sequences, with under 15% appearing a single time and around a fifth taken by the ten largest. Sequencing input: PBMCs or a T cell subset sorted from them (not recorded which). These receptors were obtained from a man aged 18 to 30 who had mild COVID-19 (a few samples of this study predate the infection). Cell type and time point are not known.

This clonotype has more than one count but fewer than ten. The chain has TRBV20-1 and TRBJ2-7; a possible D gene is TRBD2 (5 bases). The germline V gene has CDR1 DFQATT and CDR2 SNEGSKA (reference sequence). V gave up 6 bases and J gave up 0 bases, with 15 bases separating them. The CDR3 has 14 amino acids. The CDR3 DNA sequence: TGCAGTGCCGAGGGCAGTCTGAGCTCCTACGAGCAGTACGTC. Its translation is CSAEGSLSSYEQYV.

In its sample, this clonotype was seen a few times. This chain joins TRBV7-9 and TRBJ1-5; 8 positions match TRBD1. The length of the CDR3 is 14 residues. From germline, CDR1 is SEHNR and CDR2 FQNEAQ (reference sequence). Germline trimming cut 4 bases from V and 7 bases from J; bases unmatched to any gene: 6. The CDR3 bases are TGTGCCAGCAGCTCCGGGCAGGGGGCCCAGCCCCAGCATTTT. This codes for CASSSGQGAQPQHF.

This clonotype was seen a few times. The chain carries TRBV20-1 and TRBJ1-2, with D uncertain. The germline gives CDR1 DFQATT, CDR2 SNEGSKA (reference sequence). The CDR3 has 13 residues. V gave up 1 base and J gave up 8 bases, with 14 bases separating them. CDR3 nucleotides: TGCAGTGCTAGAGTGGCAGGTCTGTGGGGCTACACCTTC. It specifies CSARVAGLWGYTF.

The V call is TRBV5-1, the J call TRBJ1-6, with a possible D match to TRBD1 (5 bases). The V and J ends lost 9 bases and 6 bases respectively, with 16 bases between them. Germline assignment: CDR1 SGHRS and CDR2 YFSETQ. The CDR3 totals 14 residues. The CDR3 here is CATKTGDFNSPLHF. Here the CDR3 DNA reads TGCGCCACAAAAACAGGAGACTTTAATTCACCCCTCCACTTT.

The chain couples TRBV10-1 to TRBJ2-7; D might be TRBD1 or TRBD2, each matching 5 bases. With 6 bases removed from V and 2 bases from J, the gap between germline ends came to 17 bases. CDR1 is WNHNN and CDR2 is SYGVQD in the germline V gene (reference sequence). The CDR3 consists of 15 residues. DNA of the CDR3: TGCGCCAGCAGCCCCCAAGGCATGGGGGCCTACGAGCAGTACTTC. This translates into CASSPQGMGAYEQYF.

CDR3: CASSYLGTNEKLFF. The CDR3 DNA reads as TGTGCCAGCAGTTACTTGGGGACTAATGAAAAACTGTTTTTT. The V call is TRBV6-5, the J call TRBJ1-4; no definite D call. The V end was cut by 1 base, the J end by 2 bases, with 5 bases between. The length of the CDR3 is 14 residues. Germline V gene data show CDR1 as MNHEY and CDR2 as SVGAGI.

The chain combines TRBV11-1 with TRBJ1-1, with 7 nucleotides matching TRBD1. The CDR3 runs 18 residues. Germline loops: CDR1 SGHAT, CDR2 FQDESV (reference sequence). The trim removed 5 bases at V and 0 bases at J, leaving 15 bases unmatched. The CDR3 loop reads CASSASGGGPSLNTEAFF. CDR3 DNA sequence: TGTGCCAGCAGCGCCTCAGGGGGTGGTCCATCCCTGAACACTGAAGCTTTCTTT. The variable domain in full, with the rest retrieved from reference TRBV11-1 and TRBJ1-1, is EAEVAQSPRYKITEKSQAVAFWCDPISGHATLYWYRQILGQGPELLVQFQDESVVDDSQLPKDRFSAERLKGVDSTLKIQPAELGDSAMYLCASSASGGGPSLNTEAFFGQGTRLTVV.

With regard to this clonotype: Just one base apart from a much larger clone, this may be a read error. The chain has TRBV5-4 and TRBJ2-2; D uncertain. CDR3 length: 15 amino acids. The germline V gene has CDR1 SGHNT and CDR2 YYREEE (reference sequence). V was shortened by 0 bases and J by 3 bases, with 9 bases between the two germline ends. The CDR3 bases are TGTGCCAGCAGCTTGGCCTTTGAGGACACCGGGGAGCTGTTTTTT. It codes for CASSLAFEDTGELFF.

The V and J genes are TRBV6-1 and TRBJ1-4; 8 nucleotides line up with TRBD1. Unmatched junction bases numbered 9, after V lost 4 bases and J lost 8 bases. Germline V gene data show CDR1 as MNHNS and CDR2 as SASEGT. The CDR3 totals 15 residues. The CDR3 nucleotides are TGTGCCAGCAGTGCCGGACAGGGAGGCGACGAAAAACTGTTTTTT. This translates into CASSAGQGGDEKLFF.

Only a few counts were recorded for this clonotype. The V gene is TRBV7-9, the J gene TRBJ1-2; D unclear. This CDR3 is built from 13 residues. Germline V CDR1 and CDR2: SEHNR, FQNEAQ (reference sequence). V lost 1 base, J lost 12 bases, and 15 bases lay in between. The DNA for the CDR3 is TGTGCCAGCAGCTTAGGGCAACAGACTCTGGACACCTTC. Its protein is CASSLGQQTLDTF.

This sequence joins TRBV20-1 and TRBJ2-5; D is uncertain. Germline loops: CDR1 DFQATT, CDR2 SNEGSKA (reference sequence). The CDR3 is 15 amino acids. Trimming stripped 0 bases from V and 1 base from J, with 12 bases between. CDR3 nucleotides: TGCAGTGCTAGAGATCTGAGGATTGCCCAAGAGACCCAGTACTTC. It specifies CSARDLRIAQETQYF.

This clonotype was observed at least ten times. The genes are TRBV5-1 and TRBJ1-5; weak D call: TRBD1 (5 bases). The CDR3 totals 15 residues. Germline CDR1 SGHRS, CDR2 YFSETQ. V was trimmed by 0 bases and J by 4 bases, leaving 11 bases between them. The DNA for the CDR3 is TGCGCCAGCAGCTTGGTCCCAGGGCAGAATCAGCCCCAGCATTTT. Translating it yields CASSLVPGQNQPQHF.

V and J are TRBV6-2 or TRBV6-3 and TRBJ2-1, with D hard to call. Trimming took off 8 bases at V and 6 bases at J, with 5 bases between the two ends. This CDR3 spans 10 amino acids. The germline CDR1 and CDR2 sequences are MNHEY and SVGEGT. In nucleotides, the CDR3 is TGTGCCAGCGGCATCAATGAGCAGTTCTTC. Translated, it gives CASGINEQFF.

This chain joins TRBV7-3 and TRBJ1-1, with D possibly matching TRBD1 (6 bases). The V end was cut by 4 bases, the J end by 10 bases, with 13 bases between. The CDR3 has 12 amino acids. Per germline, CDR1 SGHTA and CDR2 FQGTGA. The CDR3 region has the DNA TGTGCCAGCAGCTCGCCCCAGGGGAGAGCTTTCTTT. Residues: CASSSPQGRAFF.

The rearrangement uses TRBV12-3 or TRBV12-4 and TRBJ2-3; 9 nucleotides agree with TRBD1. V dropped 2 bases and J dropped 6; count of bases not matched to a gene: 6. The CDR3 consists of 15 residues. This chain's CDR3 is CASSLPRTGEDTQYF. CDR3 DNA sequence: TGTGCCAGCAGTTTACCTCGGACAGGGGAGGATACGCAGTATTTT.

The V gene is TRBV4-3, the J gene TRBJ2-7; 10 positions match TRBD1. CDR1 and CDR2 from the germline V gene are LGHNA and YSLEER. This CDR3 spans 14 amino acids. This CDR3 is CASSQDWDRGPTEV. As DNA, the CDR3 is TGCGCCAGCAGCCAAGACTGGGACAGGGGTCCCACGGAGGTC.

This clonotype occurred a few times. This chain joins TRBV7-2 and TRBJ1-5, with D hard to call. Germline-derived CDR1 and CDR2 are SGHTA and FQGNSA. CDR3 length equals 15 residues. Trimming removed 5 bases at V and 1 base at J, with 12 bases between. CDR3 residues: CASSRGPTSNQPQHF. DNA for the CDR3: TGTGCCAGCAGCAGAGGACCGACCAGCAATCAGCCCCAGCATTTT.

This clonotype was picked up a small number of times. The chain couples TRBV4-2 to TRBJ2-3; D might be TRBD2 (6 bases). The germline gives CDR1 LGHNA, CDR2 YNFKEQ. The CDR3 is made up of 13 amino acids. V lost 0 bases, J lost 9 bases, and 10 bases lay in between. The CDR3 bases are TGTGCCAGCAGCCAAGATGCGGCGGGAACGCAGTATTTT. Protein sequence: CASSQDAAGTQYF.

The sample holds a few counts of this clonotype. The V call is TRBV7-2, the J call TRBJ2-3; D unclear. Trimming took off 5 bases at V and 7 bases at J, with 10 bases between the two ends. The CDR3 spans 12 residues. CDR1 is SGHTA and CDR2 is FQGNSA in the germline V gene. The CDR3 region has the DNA TGTGCCAGCAGCCTCCTTGGTAATACGCAGTATTTT. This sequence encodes CASSLLGNTQYF. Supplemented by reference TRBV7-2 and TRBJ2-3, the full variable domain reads GAGVSQSPSNKVTEKGKDVELRCDPISGHTALYWYRQSLGQGLEFLIYFQGNSAPDKSGLPSDRFSAERTGGSVSTLTIQRTQQEDSAVYLCASSLLGNTQYFGPGTRLTVL.

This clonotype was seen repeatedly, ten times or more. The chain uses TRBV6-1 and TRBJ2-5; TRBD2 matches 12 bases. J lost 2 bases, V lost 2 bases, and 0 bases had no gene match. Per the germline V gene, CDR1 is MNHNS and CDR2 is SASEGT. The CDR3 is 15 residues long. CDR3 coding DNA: TGTGCCAGCAGTGAACTAGCGGGGGGGCAAGAGACCCAGTACTTC. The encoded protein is CASSELAGGQETQYF.

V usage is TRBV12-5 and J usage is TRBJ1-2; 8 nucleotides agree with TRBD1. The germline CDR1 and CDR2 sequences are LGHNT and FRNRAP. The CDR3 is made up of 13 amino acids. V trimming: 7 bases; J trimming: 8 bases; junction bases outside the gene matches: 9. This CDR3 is CASAPRTGMGYTF. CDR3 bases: TGTGCTAGTGCCCCCCGGACAGGGATGGGCTACACCTTC.

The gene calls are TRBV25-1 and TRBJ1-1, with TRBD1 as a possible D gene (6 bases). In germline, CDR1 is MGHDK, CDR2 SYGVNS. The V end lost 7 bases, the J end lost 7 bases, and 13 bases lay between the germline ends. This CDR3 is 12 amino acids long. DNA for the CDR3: TGTGCCAGCACGGTGGGGGGGCTTGAAGCTTTCTTT. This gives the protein CASTVGGLEAFF.

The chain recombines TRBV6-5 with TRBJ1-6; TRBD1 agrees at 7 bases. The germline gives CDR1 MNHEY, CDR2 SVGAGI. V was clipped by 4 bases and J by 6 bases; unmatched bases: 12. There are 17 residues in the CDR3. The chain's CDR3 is CASSSRAAGTVNSPLHF. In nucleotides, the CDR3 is TGTGCCAGCAGTTCCAGGGCCGCCGGGACAGTTAATTCACCCCTCCACTTT.

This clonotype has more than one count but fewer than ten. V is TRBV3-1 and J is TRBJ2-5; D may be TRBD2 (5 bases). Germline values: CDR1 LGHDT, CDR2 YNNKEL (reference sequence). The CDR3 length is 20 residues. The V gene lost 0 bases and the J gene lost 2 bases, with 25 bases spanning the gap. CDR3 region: CASSQEAPVWTEALQETQYF. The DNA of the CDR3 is TGTGCCAGCAGCCAAGAAGCCCCTGTGTGGACGGAGGCCCTTCAAGAGACCCAGTACTTC.

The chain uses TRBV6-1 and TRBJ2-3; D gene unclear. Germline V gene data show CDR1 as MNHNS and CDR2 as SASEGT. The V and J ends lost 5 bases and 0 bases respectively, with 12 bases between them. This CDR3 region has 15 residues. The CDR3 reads CASSIGQASTDTQYF. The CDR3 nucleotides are TGTGCCAGCAGTATTGGGCAGGCTAGCACAGATACGCAGTATTTT.

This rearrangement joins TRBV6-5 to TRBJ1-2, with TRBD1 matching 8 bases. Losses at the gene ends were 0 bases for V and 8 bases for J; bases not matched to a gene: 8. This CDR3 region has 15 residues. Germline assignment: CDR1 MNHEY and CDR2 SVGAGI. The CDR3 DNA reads TGTGCCAGCAGTTACTCGATATCCCCAGGGGGCGGCTACACCTTC. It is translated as CASSYSISPGGGYTF.